These 10 T cell receptor beta chains originate from one sample sequenced in a study of vaccination and CD4 T cells after COVID-19. At the Johns Hopkins FTIC core, DNA taken from cultured CD4+ T cells was sequenced by way of the Oncomine TCR Beta short-read assay. TCRdb recomputed calls from the PCR reads with MiXCR, one row per CDR3 protein. The sample carries about 23,000 distinct CDR3 sequences, around 67% recorded once. Stated treatment: approximately nine-day PBMC culture with coronavirus spike peptide pools or control peptides (ViraFEST assay). No antigens are known for them. The sequenced sample was CD4+ T cells from blood, cultured in vitro, obtained after SARS-CoV-2 vaccination. These receptors were taken from a human donor who received a COVID-19 vaccine.

The chain combines TRBV6-1 with TRBJ2-5, with 7 nucleotides matching TRBD2. This CDR3 is built from 16 residues. With V trimmed by 3 bases and J by 4 bases, 11 bases remained unmatched. Per the germline V gene, CDR1 is MNHNS and CDR2 is SASEGT. This chain's CDR3 is CASSDWGEGNGETQYF. As DNA, the CDR3 is TGTGCCAGCAGTGACTGGGGGGAGGGTAATGGAGAGACCCAGTACTTC.

The chain joins TRBV2 to TRBJ1-1; 7 bases are a match to TRBD1. This CDR3 is 14 amino acids long. V shed 5 bases, J shed 5 bases, and the junction held 8 bases outside the gene matches. CDR1 is SNHLY, CDR2 FYNNEI, per germline. DNA of the CDR3: TGTGCCAGCAGTACACAGGGGAAGGGGACTGAAGCTTTCTTT. As protein: CASSTQGKGTEAFF.

This CDR3 is CSAISQGGNYYGYTF. The CDR3 nucleotides are TGCAGTGCTATATCCCAGGGTGGGAATTACTATGGCTACACCTTC. V usage is TRBV20-1 and J usage is TRBJ1-2; D might be TRBD1 (5 bases). Germline CDR1 reads DFQATT; CDR2 reads SNEGSKA (reference sequence). The CDR3 totals 15 residues. Trimming cost V 4 bases and J 3 bases, with 18 bases left between them.

This chain joins TRBV12-3 or TRBV12-4 and TRBJ1-2; possibly TRBD1 for D (6 bases). Trimming removed 4 bases at V and 7 bases at J, with 13 bases between. The CDR3 totals 13 residues. CDR3 coding DNA: TGTGCCAGCAGTTCCAACAGGGTAGGTGGCTACACCTTC. It codes for CASSSNRVGGYTF.

This chain links TRBV20-1 with TRBJ2-3, with 10 bases matching TRBD1. The CDR3 has 12 residues. Germline CDR1 reads DFQATT; CDR2 reads SNEGSKA (reference sequence). Germline trimming cut 6 bases from V and 5 bases from J; bases unmatched to any gene: 2. Written as DNA, the CDR3 is TGCAGTGCGGGACAGGGGATAGATACGCAGTATTTT. This gives the protein CSAGQGIDTQYF.

The chain is built from TRBV14 and TRBJ1-1; D unresolved. Germline values: CDR1 SGHDN, CDR2 FVKESK. V shed 3 bases and J shed 6 bases, with 14 bases lying between them. The CDR3 consists of 14 residues. This CDR3 is CASSHSPRWAEAFF. CDR3 sequence (DNA): TGTGCCAGCAGCCACTCCCCACGATGGGCTGAAGCTTTCTTT.

J is TRBJ2-5 and V is TRBV4-2; 8 bases fit TRBD2. V dropped 6 bases and J dropped 4; count of bases not matched to a gene: 7. The germline V gene encodes CDR1 LGHNA and CDR2 YNFKEQ. There are 14 residues in the CDR3. The CDR3 region has the DNA TGTGCCAGCAGACCCGGCCGGGGGGGAGAGACCCAGTACTTC. Translated: CASRPGRGGETQYF.

This clonotype was detected a few times. The V and J genes are TRBV20-1 and TRBJ2-1; possibly TRBD2 for D (6 bases). Trimming stripped 6 bases from V and 0 bases from J, with 15 bases between. CDR1 DFQATT and CDR2 SNEGSKA come from the germline V gene (reference sequence). CDR3 length: 15 residues. The CDR3 nucleotides read TGCAGTGCGGAGCGGGCCTTAAGCTCCTACAATGAGCAGTTCTTC. Amino acid sequence: CSAERALSSYNEQFF.

The chain is built from TRBV20-1 and TRBJ2-7, with TRBD2 as a possible D gene (6 bases). Deletions cut 6 bases from V and 0 bases from J, with 12 bases between. This CDR3 contains 13 residues. CDR1 and CDR2 from the germline V gene are DFQATT and SNEGSKA (reference sequence). CDR3 region: CSARSGVSYEQYF. CDR3 nucleotides: TGCAGTGCACGGTCGGGGGTCTCCTACGAGCAGTACTTC.

This clonotype was counted only a few times. The chain couples TRBV7-2 to TRBJ2-4; D uncertain. Germline V CDR1 and CDR2: SGHTA, FQGNSA. The V gene lost 2 bases and the J gene lost 0 bases, with 11 bases spanning the gap. The CDR3 contains 16 residues. The CDR3 DNA reads as TGTGCCAGCAGCTTACAGGCGGCTCTAGCCAAAAACATTCAGTACTTC. Protein product: CASSLQAALAKNIQYF.